This TCR beta chain was recorded in a study of T cell responses to AZD1222 COVID-19 vaccine. The CDR3 covers 17 residues. The trim removed 10 bases at V and 5 bases at J, leaving 11 bases unmatched. Germline V lookup: CDR1 KGHDR, CDR2 SFDVKD. Repertoires were generated with immunoSEQ multiplex PCR, while TCRdb's copy carries only in-frame clones and drops some. The table includes some 89,000 clones, more than 90% detected once. A note on this clone: What it binds is not known.

Study-wide results and limits: All repertoire sampling was performed exclusively after the peak T cell response. Donor demographics were predominantly white British with a female majority; clonal diversity may be underestimated. Spike-spanning, vaccine-associated CD4 TCRs were dominant at 160-218 and 743-854. Spike-specific TCR breadth rose after two AZD1222 doses, and depth rose as well.

The rearrangement uses TRBV24-1 and TRBJ2-2; TRBD2 aligns across 14 bases. The material sequenced was peripheral blood, taken on day 0 of AZD1222 vaccination. The TCR originated in an adult in good health. The CDR3 coding sequence is TGTGCCACGAAAGGGACTAGCGGGAGTGTAAGGACCGGGGAGCTGTTTTTT. It codes for CATKGTSGSVRTGELFF.